This T cell receptor (beta chain) was sequenced for a study of blood T cell repertoires in COVID-19. Study information: Sites in the United States, Italy and Spain provided acute and convalescent COVID-19 samples.

This clone has a single count. V lost 8 bases, J lost 7 bases, and 11 bases stayed unmatched. This CDR3 region has 15 residues. The germline V gene has CDR1 MGHDK and CDR2 SYGVNS. Using immunoSEQ multiplex PCR, the repertoire was profiled, and TCRdb retains in-frame clones only, with some absent. The data show fewer than 700,000 clones, around 90% seen once. This clonotype originated in a woman in her fifties or sixties with COVID-19, enrolled during active disease. Sequenced sample: peripheral blood. The J gene is TRBJ1-6, the V gene TRBV25-1; 7 nucleotides line up with TRBD1. CDR3 protein: CASRKTGRMNSPLHF. CDR3 bases: TGTGCCAGCCGAAAGACAGGGCGAATGAATTCACCCCTCCACTTT.